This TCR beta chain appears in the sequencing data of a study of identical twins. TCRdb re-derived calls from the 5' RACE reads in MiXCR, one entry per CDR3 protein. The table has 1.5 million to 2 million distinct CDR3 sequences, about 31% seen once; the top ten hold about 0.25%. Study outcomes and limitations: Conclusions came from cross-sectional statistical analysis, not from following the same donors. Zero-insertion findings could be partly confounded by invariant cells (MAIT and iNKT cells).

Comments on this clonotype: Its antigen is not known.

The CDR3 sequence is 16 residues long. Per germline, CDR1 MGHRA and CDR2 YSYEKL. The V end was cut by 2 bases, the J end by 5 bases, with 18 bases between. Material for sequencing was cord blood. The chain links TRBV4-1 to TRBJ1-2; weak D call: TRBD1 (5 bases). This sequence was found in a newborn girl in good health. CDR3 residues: CASSQPLKTASYGYTF. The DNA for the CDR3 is TGCGCCAGCAGCCAACCGCTGAAGACAGCCTCTTATGGCTACACCTTC.